The clone carrying this TCR beta chain was counted a single time. The table came from immunoSEQ multiplex PCR; TCRdb's copy has only in-frame clones and leaves some out. The profile shows more than 35,000 clones, about 94% of them singletons. Each clinical donor contributed on average roughly 100,000 T cells from unsorted cryopreserved PBMC. The source of the sample is a study of T cells in tuberculosis. About the study: T cells were selected with CD1B tetramers loaded with glucose monomycolate. IGRA-negative adolescents, IGRA-positive adolescents with latent tuberculosis and adults with active tuberculosis formed this South African cohort.

Germline trimming cut 0 bases from V and 3 bases from J; bases unmatched to any gene: 4. There are 14 residues in the CDR3. The germline CDR1 and CDR2 sequences are GTSNPN and SVGIG (reference sequence). Sequencing was performed on PBMCs. This receptor was identified in a donor aged 10-29 years with latent tuberculosis or without tuberculosis infection. This chain joins TRBV30 and TRBJ2-7, with TRBD1 matching over 8 bases. This CDR3 is CAWSVTGVGYEQYF. In DNA, the CDR3 is TGTGCCTGGAGTGTGACAGGGGTGGGCTACGAGCAGTACTTC.